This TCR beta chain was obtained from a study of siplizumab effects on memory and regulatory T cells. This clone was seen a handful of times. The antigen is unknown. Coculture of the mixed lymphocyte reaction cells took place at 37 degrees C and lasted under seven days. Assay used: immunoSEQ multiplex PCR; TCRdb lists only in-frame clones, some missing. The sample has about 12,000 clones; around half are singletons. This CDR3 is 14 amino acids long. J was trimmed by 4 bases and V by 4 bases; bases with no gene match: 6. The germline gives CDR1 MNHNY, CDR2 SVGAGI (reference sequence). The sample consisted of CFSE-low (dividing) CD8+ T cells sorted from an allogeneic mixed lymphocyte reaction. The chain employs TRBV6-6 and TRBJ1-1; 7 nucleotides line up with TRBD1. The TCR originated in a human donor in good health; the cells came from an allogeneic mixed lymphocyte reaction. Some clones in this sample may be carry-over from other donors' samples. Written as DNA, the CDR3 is TGTGCCAGCAGTTTACTAGGGGACAGCACTGAAGCTTTCTTT. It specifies CASSLLGDSTEAFF.